What follows are 9 T cell receptor beta chains derived from one specimen sequenced in a study of blood T cells in healthy people across ages. Sample-barcoded 5' priming and a J-beta primer mix drove a second PCR of about 6 to 12 cycles. One entry per CDR3 protein results from TCRdb running MiXCR on the 5' RACE reads. The profile shows 1.5 million or so distinct CDR3 sequences, approximately 40% of them singletons. Material: blood. Receptors originate from a woman aged 18-29 years in good health.

The chain uses TRBV5-6 and TRBJ2-1; possibly TRBD2 for D (6 bases). CDR1 and CDR2 (germline): SGHDT, YYEEEE. The length of the CDR3 is 13 residues. Trimming took 8 bases from V and 3 from J, leaving 12 bases between them. CDR3 bases: TGTGCCAGTAACCGGGGGATCTACAATGAGCAGTTCTTC. It yields the protein CASNRGIYNEQFF.

This clonotype was seen a few times. The rearrangement uses TRBV13 and TRBJ2-7, with 8 bases aligning to TRBD1. Germline trimming cut 2 bases from V and 3 bases from J; bases unmatched to any gene: 6. The CDR3 loop spans 15 amino acids. Germline CDR1 PRHDT, CDR2 FYEKMQ (reference sequence). The CDR3 DNA reads as TGTGCCAGCAGCTTATTCCAGACAGGGGACTACGAGCAGTACTTC. Protein product: CASSLFQTGDYEQYF.

This clonotype turned up a few times. The CDR3 region has the DNA TGCGCCAGCAGCCTACGTACTAGCGGGGGCTCGGATGAGCAGTTCTTC. Protein product: CASSLRTSGGSDEQFF. The rearrangement links TRBV5-1 to TRBJ2-1; 11 bases fit TRBD2. There are 16 residues in the CDR3. The germline gives CDR1 SGHRS, CDR2 YFSETQ. The V segment lost 4 bases and the J segment 8 bases; nucleotides outside the gene matches: 11.

The table lists this clonotype with a few counts. The gene calls are TRBV6-1 and TRBJ2-7; a weak D match, TRBD1 (6 bases). Germline V gene data show CDR1 as MNHNS and CDR2 as SASEGT. V lost 6 bases to trimming and J lost 5 bases, with 17 bases between them. This CDR3 region has 14 residues. The CDR3 DNA is TGTGCCAGCAGAGATACGACAGGTATTGACGAGCAGTACTTC. Its translation: CASRDTTGIDEQYF.

About this clonotype itself: The junction and the germline gene differ at one end; a read error may be behind it. The chain combines TRBV27 with TRBJ2-7, with 10 bases aligning to TRBD2. The length of the CDR3 is 14 residues. Germline-derived CDR1 and CDR2 are MNHEY and SMNVEV (reference sequence). This CDR3 reads CAGSRTSGPYEQYF. CDR3 DNA: TGTGCCGGCAGCCGGACTAGCGGACCCTACGAGCAGTACTTC.

The chain combines TRBV12-3 or TRBV12-4 with TRBJ2-3; possibly TRBD1 for D (5 bases). The V gene lost 5 bases and the J gene lost 1 base, with 16 bases spanning the gap. This CDR3 is built from 16 residues. The CDR3 nucleotides read TGTGCCAGCAGTAGGGGCGGAATGCCCGGCACAGATACGCAGTATTTT. It is translated as CASSRGGMPGTDTQYF.

The V call is TRBV28, the J call TRBJ2-5; 10 bases line up with TRBD2. V gave up 4 bases and J gave up 11 bases; unmatched junction bases: 16. The germline CDR1 and CDR2 sequences are MDHEN and SYDVKM. This CDR3 spans 16 amino acids. CDR3 DNA: TGTGCCAGCAGTTCCCCTAGCGGGGGAGTGGACAATGAGCAGTACTTC. Amino acids: CASSSPSGGVDNEQYF. The full variable domain, completed using reference TRBV28 and TRBJ2-5, is DVKVTQSSRYLVKRTGEKVFLECVQDMDHENMFWYRQDPGLGLRLIYFSYDVKMKEKGDIPEGYSVSREKKERFSLILESASTNQTSMYLCASSSPSGGVDNEQYFGPGTRLLVL.

This clonotype was seen only a few times. V usage is TRBV7-2 and J usage is TRBJ1-1; D gene uncertain. CDR1 and CDR2 (germline): SGHTA, FQGNSA. The ends were cut back, 3 bases at V and 3 bases at J, with 8 bases in the middle. CDR3 size: 13 residues. CDR3 DNA: TGTGCCAGCAGCTTCGTTGGGCACACTGAAGCTTTCTTT. Encoded protein: CASSFVGHTEAFF.

The chain carries TRBV27 and TRBJ1-2, with TRBD1 identical over 9 bases. V dropped 6 bases and J dropped 4; count of bases not matched to a gene: 9. In germline, CDR1 is MNHEY, CDR2 SMNVEV (reference sequence). CDR3 length equals 15 residues. The CDR3 coding sequence is TGTGCCAGCAGAATGACCGGGACAGGGCTCTATGGCTACACCTTC. This gives the protein CASRMTGTGLYGYTF.